This T cell receptor (beta chain) was profiled in a study of human T cells and chemical hapten exposure. The time point here: healthy volunteer bleed at 2 weeks. Unfractionated whole blood was the source of the extracted total RNA. Per the original methods: Over 95,000 TCRs per sample was the median, with a range of roughly 23,224 to 690,600. MiXCR was run by TCRdb on the RACE reads, yielding one entry per CDR3 protein. What appears here as the V and J calls and clone size reflects TCRdb's work, not the paper's. The table has 100,000 to 150,000 distinct CDR3 sequences, approximately 9% seen once. CDR1 SGHRS and CDR2 YFSETQ come from the germline V gene. The CDR3 is made up of 12 amino acids. The germline V and J ends were trimmed by 2 bases and 3 bases, with 2 bases remaining between them. A few counts support this clonotype.

This receptor was obtained from a male donor in good health. Some clones in this sample may be carry-over from other donors' samples. The specimen sequenced was whole blood. The chain combines TRBV5-1 with TRBJ2-2; D not certain. The CDR3 loop is CASSFDTGELFF. CDR3 coding DNA: TGCGCCAGCAGCTTCGACACCGGGGAGCTGTTTTTT.